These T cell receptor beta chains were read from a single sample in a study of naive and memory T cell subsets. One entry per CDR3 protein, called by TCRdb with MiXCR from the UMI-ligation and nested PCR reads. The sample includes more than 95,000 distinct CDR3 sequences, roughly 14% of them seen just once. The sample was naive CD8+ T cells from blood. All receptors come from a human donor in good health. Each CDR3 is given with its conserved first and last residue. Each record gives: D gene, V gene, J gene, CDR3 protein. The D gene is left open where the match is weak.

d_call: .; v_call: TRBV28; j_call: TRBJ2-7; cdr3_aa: CASSLSDIRLSYEQYF
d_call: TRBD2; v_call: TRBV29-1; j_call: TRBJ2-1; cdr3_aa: CSVEPGGDNEQFF
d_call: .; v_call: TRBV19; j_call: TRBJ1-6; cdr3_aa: CASSTTVDSPLHF
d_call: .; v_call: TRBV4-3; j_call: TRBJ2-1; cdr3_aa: CASSQDRAGSSYNEQFF
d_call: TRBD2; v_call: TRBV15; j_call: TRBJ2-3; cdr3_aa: CATSPGLADLTDTQYF
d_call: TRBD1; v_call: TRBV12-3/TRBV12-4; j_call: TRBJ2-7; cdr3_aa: CASSLAGTGYEQYF
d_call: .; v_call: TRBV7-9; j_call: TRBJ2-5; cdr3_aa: CASSPPHGDQETQYF
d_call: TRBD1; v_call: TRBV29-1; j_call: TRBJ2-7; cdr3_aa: CSVVHPGQGYEQYF
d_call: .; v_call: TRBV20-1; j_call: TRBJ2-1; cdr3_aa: CSARGLSSYNEQFF
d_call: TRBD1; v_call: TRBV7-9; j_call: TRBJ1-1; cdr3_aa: CASSPPTGRYTEAFF
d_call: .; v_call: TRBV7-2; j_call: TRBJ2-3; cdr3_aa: CASTTDTDTQYF
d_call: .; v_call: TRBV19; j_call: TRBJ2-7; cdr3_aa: CASSIVLRASEQYF
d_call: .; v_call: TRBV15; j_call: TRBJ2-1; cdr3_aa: CATGGEVSGNEQFF
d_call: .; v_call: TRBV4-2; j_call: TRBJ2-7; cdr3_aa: CASSQGRYYEQYF
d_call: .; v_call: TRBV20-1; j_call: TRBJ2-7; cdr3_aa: CSASSTPVYEQYF
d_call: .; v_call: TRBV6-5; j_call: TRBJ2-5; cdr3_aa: CASSYKFKAGAGETQYF
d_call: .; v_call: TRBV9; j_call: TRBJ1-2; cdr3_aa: CASSNSYGYTF
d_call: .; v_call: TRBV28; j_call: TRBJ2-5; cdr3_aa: CASNTGLEETQYF
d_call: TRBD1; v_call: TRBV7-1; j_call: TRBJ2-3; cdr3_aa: CASSPSGTGPLDTQYF
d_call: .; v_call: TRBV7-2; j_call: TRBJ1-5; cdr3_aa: CASSLETLSNQPQHF
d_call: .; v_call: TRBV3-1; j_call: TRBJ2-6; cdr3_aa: CASSQEKGAGPRVLTF
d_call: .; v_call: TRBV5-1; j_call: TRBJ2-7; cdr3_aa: CASSLESSSYEQYF
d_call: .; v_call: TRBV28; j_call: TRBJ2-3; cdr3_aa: CASSFSRGDGTDTQYF
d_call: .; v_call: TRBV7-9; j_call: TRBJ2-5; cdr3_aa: CASSLAGREETQYF
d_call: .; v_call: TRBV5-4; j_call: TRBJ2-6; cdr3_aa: CASSLDRFGANVLTF
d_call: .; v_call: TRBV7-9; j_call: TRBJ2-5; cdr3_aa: CASSPGTRETQYF
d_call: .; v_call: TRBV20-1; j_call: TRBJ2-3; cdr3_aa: CSAESLTTDTQYF
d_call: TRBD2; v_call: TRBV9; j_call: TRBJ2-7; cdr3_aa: CASSVAGTSSYEQYF
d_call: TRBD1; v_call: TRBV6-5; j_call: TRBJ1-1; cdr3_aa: CASGPTGMFTEAFF
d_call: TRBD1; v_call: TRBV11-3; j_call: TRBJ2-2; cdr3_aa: CASSRPNGQADTGELFF
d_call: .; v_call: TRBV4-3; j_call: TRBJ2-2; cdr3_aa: CASSHHPPRDLNTGELFF
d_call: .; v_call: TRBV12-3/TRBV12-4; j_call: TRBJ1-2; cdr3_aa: CASSFAVLGRTF
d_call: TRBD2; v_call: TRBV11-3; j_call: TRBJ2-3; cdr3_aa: CASSHHSGGADTDTQYF
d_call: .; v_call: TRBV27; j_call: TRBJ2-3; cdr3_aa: CASSLYYSGGADTQYF
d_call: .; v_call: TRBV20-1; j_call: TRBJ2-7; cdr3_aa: CSARYSGWEQYF
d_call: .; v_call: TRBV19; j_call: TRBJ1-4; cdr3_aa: CASSPWSPDEKLFF
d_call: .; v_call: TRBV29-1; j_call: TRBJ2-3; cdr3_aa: CSVEEGWHRVVTDTQYF
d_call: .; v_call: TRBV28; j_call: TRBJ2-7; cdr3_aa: CASSPLALKAYEQYF
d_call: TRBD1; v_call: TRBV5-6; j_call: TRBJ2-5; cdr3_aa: CASSFAGTGAETQYF
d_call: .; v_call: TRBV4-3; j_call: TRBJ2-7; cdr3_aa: CASSYGTLTNLYEQYF
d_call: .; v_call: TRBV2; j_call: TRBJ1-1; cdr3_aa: CASDQAFF